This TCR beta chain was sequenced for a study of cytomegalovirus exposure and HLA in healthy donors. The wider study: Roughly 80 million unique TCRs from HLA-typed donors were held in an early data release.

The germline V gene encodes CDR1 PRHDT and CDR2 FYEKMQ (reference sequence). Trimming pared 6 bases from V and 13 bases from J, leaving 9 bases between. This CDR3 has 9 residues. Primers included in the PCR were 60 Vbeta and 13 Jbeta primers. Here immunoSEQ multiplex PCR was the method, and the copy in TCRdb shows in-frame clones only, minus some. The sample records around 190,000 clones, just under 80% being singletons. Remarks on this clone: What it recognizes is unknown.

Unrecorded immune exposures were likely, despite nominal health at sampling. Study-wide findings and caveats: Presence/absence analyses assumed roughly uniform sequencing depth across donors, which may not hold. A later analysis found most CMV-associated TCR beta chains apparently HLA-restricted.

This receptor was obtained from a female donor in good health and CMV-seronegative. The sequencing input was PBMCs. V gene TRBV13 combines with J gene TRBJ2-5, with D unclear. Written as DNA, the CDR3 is TGTGCCAGCAGTTCTACTCCGTACTTC. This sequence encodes CASSSTPYF.